This TCR beta chain was sequenced during a study of T cell repertoires in ileal Crohn's disease. Across the study: Postoperative therapy was given to about half: roughly twelve thiopurines, around 17 anti-TNF agents. Findings of the study overall: Endoscopic recurrence occurred in every patient whose clonality exceeded 26.8%. Compared with CD4 T cells, sorted CD8 cells carried more expanded clones.

Comments on this clone: Its antigen is currently unknown.

Method: immunoSEQ multiplex PCR; TCRdb's copy keeps in-frame clones and lacks some. In the table there are about 6,600 clones, 60% to 80% of which are singletons. CDR1 is MDHEN, CDR2 SYDVKM, per germline. The CDR3 is made up of 12 amino acids. V lost 3 bases to trimming and J lost 10 bases, with 12 bases between them. This receptor was obtained from an adult with Crohn's disease. The chain links TRBV28 to TRBJ1-2; tentative D call: TRBD1 (6 bases). Sequencing was performed on ileal tissue. This chain's CDR3 is CASSFVAGAYTF. The CDR3, as DNA: TGTGCCAGCAGTTTCGTGGCAGGGGCCTACACCTTC.